These 19 T cell receptor beta chains came from one sample sequenced in a study of post-analysis software for immune sequencing data. Broader study findings: The five TRBV segments detected at higher frequency in patients than in controls included TRBV5-6, TRBV5-1 and TRBV20-1.

The TCR beta cDNA libraries carried unique molecular identifiers. Each CDR3 protein gets one entry after TCRdb re-called the PCR reads with MiXCR. Of more than 500,000 distinct CDR3 sequences in the sample, approximately 34% were seen once. These TCRs are of unknown antigen specificity. Sequencing was done on a sample of blood. These receptors all come from a girl aged 2 to 17 with multiple sclerosis.

The chain is built from TRBV27 and TRBJ2-7, with 10 bases aligning to TRBD2. The CDR3 length is 15 residues. Germline V CDR1 and CDR2: MNHEY, SMNVEV (reference sequence). V lost 4 bases and J lost 3; bases outside the gene matches: 6. The CDR3 loop reads CASSSNSGGDYEQYF. The CDR3 region has the DNA TGTGCCAGCAGTTCCAACAGCGGGGGGGACTACGAGCAGTACTTC.

The gene calls are TRBV6-2 or TRBV6-3 and TRBJ2-1; TRBD2 is a possible D gene (6 bases). The CDR3 sequence is 14 residues long. The germline CDR1 and CDR2 sequences are MNHEY and SVGEGT. Trimming left V 5 bases short and J 8 bases short, with 16 bases between. CDR3 DNA sequence: TGTGCCAGCAGTCCCATCGGGGGTCTGGATGAGCAGTTCTTC. Translated: CASSPIGGLDEQFF.

This chain joins TRBV5-6 and TRBJ2-7; tentatively, D is TRBD1 or TRBD2 (5 bases each). Germline values: CDR1 SGHDT, CDR2 YYEEEE. The CDR3 is 15 amino acids. V was pared by 2 bases and J by 0 bases, with 12 bases between. The CDR3 DNA is TGTGCCAGCAGCTTTGAGGGGTTGAGCTCCTACGAGCAGTACTTC. Translating gives CASSFEGLSSYEQYF.

V and J are TRBV7-2 and TRBJ2-1, with 8 bases matching TRBD2. The CDR3 is 18 amino acids. Germline V gene sequence: CDR1 SGHTA, CDR2 FQGNSA. V gave up 4 bases and J gave up 1 base; unmatched junction bases: 12. Here the CDR3 DNA reads TGTGCCAGCAGCTCTAAAGTGGGGGCGGGGGGATCCTACAATGAGCAGTTCTTC. This encodes CASSSKVGAGGSYNEQFF. The variable domain in full, completed from reference TRBV7-2 and TRBJ2-1, reads GAGVSQSPSNKVTEKGKDVELRCDPISGHTALYWYRQSLGQGLEFLIYFQGNSAPDKSGLPSDRFSAERTGGSVSTLTIQRTQQEDSAVYLCASSSKVGAGGSYNEQFFGPGTRLTVL.

This clonotype was detected only a few times. The rearrangement links TRBV6-6 to TRBJ2-7; 8 bases map to TRBD2. Germline values: CDR1 MNHNY, CDR2 SVGAGI (reference sequence). V shed 8 bases, J shed 3 bases, and the junction held 12 bases outside the gene matches. This CDR3 has 15 amino acids. The CDR3 nucleotides read TGTGCCAGCCAAGGGATTGAGCGGGAGAACTACGAGCAGTACTTC. Protein: CASQGIERENYEQYF.

This chain uses TRBV24-1 with TRBJ1-2; 7 positions match TRBD1. The CDR3 has 16 amino acids. The germline V gene encodes CDR1 KGHDR and CDR2 SFDVKD. The trim removed 3 bases at V and 6 bases at J, leaving 12 bases unmatched. CDR3 protein: CATSDGRLPGTDGYTF. For the CDR3, the DNA is TGTGCCACCAGTGATGGACGATTACCCGGGACAGATGGCTACACCTTC.

The V and J genes are TRBV12-3 or TRBV12-4 and TRBJ2-2, with D hard to call. V lost 3 bases to trimming and J lost 4 bases, with 12 bases between them. The CDR3 is 15 amino acids. The CDR3 DNA is TGTGCCAGCAGTTTTGTCCGGGTTGGCACCGGGGAGCTGTTTTTT. Protein sequence: CASSFVRVGTGELFF.

This clonotype came up a few times. This chain uses TRBV5-1 with TRBJ2-1, with a tentative D call TRBD2 (6 bases). Per germline, CDR1 SGHRS and CDR2 YFSETQ. The CDR3 has 15 residues. V was clipped by 4 bases and J by 7 bases, with 18 bases between them. In nucleotides, the CDR3 is TGCGCCAGCAGCACGCCTACCGGGACTGGGAATGAGCAGTTCTTC. It is translated as CASSTPTGTGNEQFF.

This clonotype was detected a few times. Its ends do not fully match the called genes, so a read error is possible. V usage is TRBV5-3 and J usage is TRBJ2-7, with D possibly TRBD1 on 6 matching bases. TRBV5-3 falls under the ORF class, with uncertain function. This CDR3 has 16 amino acids. The CDR3: CAGSRRDTKISYEQYF. The CDR3 region has the DNA TGTGCCGGAAGCCGACGGGACACCAAGATCTCCTACGAGCAGTACTTC.

The V gene is TRBV29-1, the J gene TRBJ2-7; possibly TRBD1 or TRBD2 for D (5 bases each). Germline CDR1 reads SQVTM; CDR2 reads ANQGSEA. This CDR3 region has 12 residues. V lost 8 bases and J 2 bases, leaving 13 bases between the germline ends. CDR3 nucleotide sequence: TGCAGCACGTTCGGGGCCGCCTACGAGCAGTACTTC. Protein: CSTFGAAYEQYF.

This clonotype turned up a few times. The rearrangement joins TRBV29-1 to TRBJ1-2, with 8 bases aligning to TRBD1. CDR1 SQVTM and CDR2 ANQGSEA come from the germline V gene. This CDR3 contains 12 residues. With V trimmed by 7 bases and J by 8 bases, 9 bases remained unmatched. The CDR3 nucleotides are TGCAGCGCCCTGGGACAGGAGGGCGGCTACACCTTC. Residues: CSALGQEGGYTF.

This clonotype appeared a few times. The rearrangement joins TRBV18 to TRBJ2-1; D is undetermined. Trimming pared 0 bases from V and 6 bases from J, leaving 9 bases between. This CDR3 has 14 amino acids. The germline CDR1 and CDR2 sequences are KGHSH and LQKENI. The DNA for the CDR3 is TGTGCCAGCTCACCACCCTACAAGCGCAATGAGCAGTTCTTC. This encodes CASSPPYKRNEQFF.

The V call is TRBV5-5, the J call TRBJ2-4; a possible D gene is TRBD1 (6 bases). The J call may be in error: the DNA end matches TRBJ2-5 better. Germline CDR1 and CDR2: SGHKS and YYEKEE (reference sequence). The CDR3 sequence is 16 residues long. CDR3 sequence: CASSSSQQGSRETQYF. Written as DNA, the CDR3 is TGTGCCAGCAGCTCGAGTCAACAGGGAAGTCGGGAGACCCAGTACTTC.

The V and J genes are TRBV15 and TRBJ1-5; 11 bases line up with TRBD1. Germline V lookup: CDR1 LNHNV, CDR2 YYDKDF (reference sequence). The CDR3 contains 18 residues. J was trimmed by 4 bases and V by 6 bases; bases with no gene match: 14. CDR3 DNA: TGTGCCACCAGTACCGGGACAGGGGGGCCCCGGGCAAATCAGCCCCAGCATTTT. This encodes CATSTGTGGPRANQPQHF.

A few counts support this clonotype. V is TRBV20-1 and J is TRBJ2-3; 8 bases fit TRBD2. The CDR3 extends over 16 amino acids. CDR1 is DFQATT, CDR2 SNEGSKA, per germline (reference sequence). J lost 1 base, V lost 4 bases, and 10 bases had no gene match. The CDR3 nucleotides are TGCAGTGCTATAGGACATACAGCGGGGGGCACAGATACGCAGTATTTT. As protein: CSAIGHTAGGTDTQYF.

The rearrangement joins TRBV5-1 to TRBJ2-5, with a possible D match to TRBD1 (6 bases). CDR1 and CDR2 (germline): SGHRS, YFSETQ. CDR3 size: 15 residues. V lost 2 bases, J lost 5 bases, and 16 bases lay in between. CDR3 sequence: CASSLNRAPEETQYF. For the CDR3, the DNA is TGCGCCAGCAGCTTAAACAGGGCCCCTGAGGAGACCCAGTACTTC.

This clonotype was seen repeatedly, ten times or more. The chain is built from TRBV10-3 and TRBJ2-4, with a tentative D call TRBD2 (6 bases). In germline, CDR1 is ENHRY, CDR2 SYGVKD. The CDR3 spans 12 residues. V gave up 3 bases and J gave up 9 bases, with 9 bases separating them. In DNA, the CDR3 is TGTGCCATCAGTGAAGGCGGGGCCATTCAGTACTTC. Protein product: CAISEGGAIQYF.

The V gene is TRBV28, the J gene TRBJ2-7; 11 bases align to TRBD2. The CDR3 loop spans 15 amino acids. Per germline, CDR1 MDHEN and CDR2 SYDVKM. V lost 4 bases and J lost 7; bases outside the gene matches: 9. CDR3 region: CASSSLAGGYNEQYF. CDR3 DNA sequence: TGTGCCAGCAGTTCCTTAGCGGGGGGGTACAATGAGCAGTACTTC.

The chain couples TRBV5-1 to TRBJ2-2; D gene ambiguous. Germline values: CDR1 SGHRS, CDR2 YFSETQ. V lost 5 bases, J lost 3 bases, and 14 bases lay in between. This CDR3 spans 15 amino acids. CDR3 residues: CASRPPGLDTGELFF. DNA of the CDR3: TGCGCCAGCAGGCCCCCCGGTTTAGACACCGGGGAGCTGTTTTTT.